A single sample gave rise to the 19 T cell receptor beta chains below, sequenced in a study of T cell changes during pregnancy in multiple sclerosis. The repertoire was sequenced with immunoSEQ multiplex PCR; TCRdb's copy has only in-frame clones and lacks some. The sample has 100,000 or so clones; 90% are singletons. The sequences come from peripheral blood, collected in the second trimester of pregnancy. These receptors all come from a female donor in good health, enrolled as a control in a pregnancy study.

This chain uses TRBV4-1 with TRBJ2-3, with 13 bases lining up with TRBD2. Losses at the gene ends were 4 bases for V and 5 bases for J; bases not matched to a gene: 9. CDR1 and CDR2 from the germline V gene are MGHRA and YSYEKL. The CDR3 totals 17 residues. Here the CDR3 reads CASSLTPLAGGQDTQYF. In DNA, the CDR3 is TGCGCCAGCAGCCTCACCCCACTAGCGGGGGGGCAAGATACGCAGTATTTT.

The chain employs TRBV5-6 and TRBJ2-5; D unresolved. Germline V gene sequence: CDR1 SGHDT, CDR2 YYEEEE. The germline V and J ends were trimmed by 3 bases and 7 bases, with 10 bases remaining between them. There are 12 residues in the CDR3. CDR3 in amino acids: CASSSLSGTQYF. The CDR3 bases are TGTGCCAGCAGCTCCCTATCCGGGACCCAGTACTTC.

This sequence joins TRBV7-9 and TRBJ2-4; perhaps TRBD1 as D (6 bases). Trimming took off 5 bases at V and 0 bases at J, with 14 bases between the two ends. The CDR3 loop spans 16 amino acids. Germline-derived CDR1 and CDR2 are SEHNR and FQNEAQ (reference sequence). CDR3 sequence: CASSPYSDRAKNIQYF. The CDR3 nucleotides are TGTGCCAGCAGCCCCTACTCGGACAGAGCCAAAAACATTCAGTACTTC.

The chain recombines TRBV7-2 with TRBJ1-3; perhaps TRBD1 as D (5 bases). Trimming took off 0 bases at V and 8 bases at J, with 11 bases between the two ends. The CDR3 extends over 14 amino acids. Germline-derived CDR1 and CDR2 are SGHTA and FQGNSA. As DNA, the CDR3 is TGTGCCAGCAGCTTAGCGAGCAGGGTAGACACCATATATTTT. Residues: CASSLASRVDTIYF.

This clone was seen only a few times. CDR3 bases: TGTGCCAGCAGTGGCAGAGGGGACAGCAATTCACCCCTCCACTTT. It translates to CASSGRGDSNSPLHF. The chain combines TRBV6-1 with TRBJ1-6, with 7 nucleotides matching TRBD1. CDR1 is MNHNS, CDR2 SASEGT, per germline. V lost 4 bases, J lost 7 bases, and 7 bases stayed unmatched. CDR3 length: 15 amino acids.

This chain uses TRBV28 with TRBJ2-1, with 8 bases matching TRBD2. This CDR3 is built from 16 residues. V shed 4 bases and J 8 bases; nucleotides not matched to a gene: 13. Per the germline V gene, CDR1 is MDHEN and CDR2 is SYDVKM. The CDR3 spells CASSSSGTSFKDEQFF. The CDR3 region has the DNA TGTGCCAGCAGTTCGTCCGGGACTAGTTTTAAGGATGAGCAGTTCTTC.

The J gene is TRBJ1-2, the V gene TRBV5-4; D gene ambiguous. The CDR3 contains 14 residues. Germline CDR1 is SGHNT and CDR2 is YYREEE (reference sequence). Trimming stripped 0 bases from V and 1 base from J, with 7 bases between. In nucleotides, the CDR3 is TGTGCCAGCAGCTTGGTATCGAGTAACTATGGCTACACCTTC. It encodes CASSLVSSNYGYTF.

This chain connects TRBV7-8 to TRBJ1-6, with 8 bases matching TRBD1. Germline V gives CDR1 SGHVS, CDR2 FQNEAQ. The trim removed 6 bases at V and 8 bases at J, leaving 6 bases unmatched. The CDR3 loop spans 14 amino acids. CDR3 in amino acids: CASRPDRVDSPLHF. In DNA, the CDR3 is TGTGCCAGCAGACCGGACAGGGTTGATTCACCCCTCCACTTT.

The V gene is TRBV5-1, the J gene TRBJ2-1; 9 positions match TRBD2. Looked up from germline, CDR1 is SGHRS and CDR2 is YFSETQ. CDR3 size: 16 residues. J was trimmed by 8 bases and V by 4 bases; bases with no gene match: 13. The CDR3 bases are TGCGCCAGCAGCATCACAGGCGGGGGGGCGGGATATGAGCAGTTCTTC. This encodes CASSITGGGAGYEQFF. Based on the CDR3 plus reference TRBV5-1 and TRBJ2-1, the full variable domain is KAGVTQTPRYLIKTRGQQVTLSCSPISGHRSVSWYQQTPGQGLQFLFEYFSETQRNKGNFPGRFSGRQFSNSRSEMNVSTLELGDSALYLCASSITGGGAGYEQFFGPGTRLTVL.

The chain recombines TRBV27 with TRBJ2-1, with a tentative D call TRBD2 (6 bases). The CDR3 runs 13 residues. In germline, CDR1 is MNHEY, CDR2 SMNVEV (reference sequence). Trimming stripped 5 bases from V and 8 bases from J, with 13 bases between. The CDR3 is CASSPWRDHEQFF. The DNA for the CDR3 is TGTGCCAGCAGTCCCTGGAGGGACCATGAGCAGTTCTTC.

This clone was detected only once. The V call is TRBV5-1, the J call TRBJ1-6; D is unresolved. There are 17 residues in the CDR3. V lost 4 bases to trimming and J lost 9 bases, with 23 bases between them. Germline V gene sequence: CDR1 SGHRS, CDR2 YFSETQ. The CDR3 protein is CASSPMGPHTPSSPLHF. The CDR3 DNA sequence: TGCGCCAGCAGCCCGATGGGCCCCCACACCCCCAGTTCACCCCTCCACTTT. The entire variable domain, with the rest obtained from reference TRBV5-1 and TRBJ1-6, is as follows: KAGVTQTPRYLIKTRGQQVTLSCSPISGHRSVSWYQQTPGQGLQFLFEYFSETQRNKGNFPGRFSGRQFSNSRSEMNVSTLELGDSALYLCASSPMGPHTPSSPLHFGNGTRLTVT.

CDR3 in amino acids: CASRRAGGRPEAFF. CDR3 DNA sequence: TGTGCCAGCAGGCGAGCAGGGGGACGCCCTGAAGCTTTCTTT. The chain is built from TRBV11-2 and TRBJ1-1; 7 nucleotides match TRBD1. In germline, CDR1 is SGHAT, CDR2 FQNNGV. The CDR3 sequence is 14 residues long. The ends lost 6 bases at V and 6 bases at J; junction bases unmatched: 10.

V is TRBV29-1 and J is TRBJ1-2; TRBD1 is a possible D gene (5 bases). Germline CDR1 SQVTM, CDR2 ANQGSEA. The CDR3 is made up of 12 amino acids. Between the trimmed V and J ends, which lost 7 bases and 8 bases, there was a span of 17 bases. The CDR3 bases are TGCAGCGCCGGGGGGGAGGTACAAGGCTACACCTTC. This translates into CSAGGEVQGYTF. Supplemented by reference TRBV29-1 and TRBJ1-2, the full variable domain reads SAVISQKPSRDICQRGTSLTIQCQVDSQVTMMFWYRQQPGQSLTLIATANQGSEATYESGFVIDKFPISRPNLTFSTLTVSNMSPEDSSIYLCSAGGEVQGYTFGSGTRLTVV.

V usage is TRBV7-2 and J usage is TRBJ1-2; 10 nucleotides line up with TRBD1. Trimming removed 5 bases from V and 8 bases from J; junction bases left unmatched: 11. From germline, CDR1 is SGHTA and CDR2 FQGNSA. This CDR3 region has 15 residues. DNA of the CDR3: TGTGCCAGCAGCGTAGAGGGACAGGGGCTTTTGGGCTACACCTTC. Translation gives CASSVEGQGLLGYTF.

This chain uses TRBV11-2 with TRBJ1-5, with D hard to call. Trimming left V 1 base short and J 7 bases short, with 8 bases between. From germline, CDR1 is SGHAT and CDR2 FQNNGV. The CDR3 consists of 13 residues. DNA of the CDR3: TGTGCCAGCAGCTTAGGCGGGCAGCAGCCCCAGCATTTT. Translated: CASSLGGQQPQHF.

The rearrangement uses TRBV18 and TRBJ2-1; 7 bases agree with TRBD1. CDR1 is KGHSH and CDR2 is LQKENI in the germline V gene. The CDR3 runs to 15 residues. After removal of 5 bases from V and 0 bases from J, the junction contained 4 bases not matched to a gene. The CDR3 loop reads CASSFRTGSYNEQFF. The CDR3, as DNA: TGTGCCAGCTCATTTCGGACAGGCTCCTACAATGAGCAGTTCTTC.

V usage is TRBV6-4 and J usage is TRBJ2-2; 9 bases fit TRBD2. This CDR3 spans 15 amino acids. The V segment lost 0 bases and the J segment 4 bases; nucleotides outside the gene matches: 0. Germline V gives CDR1 MRHNA, CDR2 SNTAGT. Written as DNA, the CDR3 is TGTGCCAGCAGTGACTCTAGCGGGAGCACCGGGGAGCTGTTTTTT. Amino acids: CASSDSSGSTGELFF.

This sequence joins TRBV2 and TRBJ2-7, with 12 bases identical to TRBD2. V shed 2 bases, J shed 2 bases, and the junction held 7 bases outside the gene matches. The CDR3 has 17 amino acids. Germline V gene lookup returns CDR1 SNHLY and CDR2 FYNNEI. DNA of the CDR3: TGTGCCAGCAGTGAACCCTCTACTAGCGGGGGGACCTACGAGCAGTACTTC. Its translation: CASSEPSTSGGTYEQYF.

For the CDR3, the DNA is TGTGCCAGCAGCTTTGACCTTGGGAGCAATGAGCAGTTCTTC. Its translation is CASSFDLGSNEQFF. This chain joins TRBV7-2 and TRBJ2-1; D might be TRBD2 (5 bases). Between the trimmed V and J ends, which lost 3 bases and 6 bases, there was a span of 12 bases. Germline-derived CDR1 and CDR2 are SGHTA and FQGNSA. The CDR3 extends over 14 amino acids.